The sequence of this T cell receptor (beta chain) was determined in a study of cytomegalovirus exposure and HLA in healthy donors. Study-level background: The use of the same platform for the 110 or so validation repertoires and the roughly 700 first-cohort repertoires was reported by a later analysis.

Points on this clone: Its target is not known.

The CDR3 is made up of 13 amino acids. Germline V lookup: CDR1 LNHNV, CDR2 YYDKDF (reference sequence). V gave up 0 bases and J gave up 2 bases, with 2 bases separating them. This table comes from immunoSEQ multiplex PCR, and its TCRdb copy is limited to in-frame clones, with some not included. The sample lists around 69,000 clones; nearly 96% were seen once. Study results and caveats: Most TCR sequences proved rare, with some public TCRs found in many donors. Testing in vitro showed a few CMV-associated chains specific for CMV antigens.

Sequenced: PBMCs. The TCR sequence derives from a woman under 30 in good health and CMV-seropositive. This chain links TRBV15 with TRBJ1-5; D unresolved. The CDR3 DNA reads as TGTGCCACCAGCAGAGACGGCAATCAGCCCCAGCATTTT. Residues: CATSRDGNQPQHF.